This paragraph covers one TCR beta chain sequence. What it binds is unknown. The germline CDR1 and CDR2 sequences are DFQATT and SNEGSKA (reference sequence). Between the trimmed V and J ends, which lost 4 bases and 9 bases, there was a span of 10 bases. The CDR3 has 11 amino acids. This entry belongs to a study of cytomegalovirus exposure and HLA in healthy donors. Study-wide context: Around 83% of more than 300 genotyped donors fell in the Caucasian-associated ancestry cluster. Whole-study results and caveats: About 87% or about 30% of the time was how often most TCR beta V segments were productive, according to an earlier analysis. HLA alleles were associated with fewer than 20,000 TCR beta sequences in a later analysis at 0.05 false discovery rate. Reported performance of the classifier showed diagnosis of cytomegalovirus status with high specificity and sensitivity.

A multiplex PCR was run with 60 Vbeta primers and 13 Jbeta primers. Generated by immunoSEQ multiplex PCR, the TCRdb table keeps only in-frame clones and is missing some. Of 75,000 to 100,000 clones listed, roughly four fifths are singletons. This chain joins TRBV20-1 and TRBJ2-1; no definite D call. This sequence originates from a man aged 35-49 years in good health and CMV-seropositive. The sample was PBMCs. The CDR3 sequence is CSATGYGEQFF. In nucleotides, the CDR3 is TGCAGTGCTACCGGGTACGGTGAGCAGTTCTTC.